A single sample is the source of the 7 T cell receptor beta chains below, sequenced in a study of chemoradiotherapy in HPV16-positive cancers. Only in-frame clones appear in the TCRdb table, and some are missing; sequencing was by immunoSEQ multiplex PCR. Of 7,500 to 8,000 clones listed, roughly 84% are singletons. The sequences come from tumor tissue, collected from a patient who underwent chemoradiotherapy. The receptor source for this set is a human donor with HPV-associated anogenital cancer.

This clone was observed a single time. The chain joins TRBV6-1 to TRBJ2-6, with D possibly TRBD1 on 5 matching bases. CDR3 length: 17 residues. The germline CDR1 and CDR2 sequences are MNHNS and SASEGT. V was cut by 4 bases and J by 2 bases, with 15 bases left in between. CDR3 sequence (DNA): TGTGCCAGCAGTGGGGGCAGGGAAAGGGCTGGGGCCAACGTCCTGACTTTC. Protein: CASSGGRERAGANVLTF.

This clone was seen just once. The rearrangement uses TRBV4-1 and TRBJ1-2; D gene uncertain. This CDR3 region has 15 residues. V was shortened by 0 bases and J by 10 bases, with 18 bases between the two germline ends. Germline V gene lookup returns CDR1 MGHRA and CDR2 YSYEKL. Here the CDR3 reads CASSQEGKAVGVYTF. CDR3 sequence (DNA): TGCGCCAGCAGCCAAGAGGGAAAGGCAGTAGGTGTCTACACCTTC.

This chain uses TRBV10-1 with TRBJ2-3; 8 nucleotides line up with TRBD2. Per germline, CDR1 WNHNN and CDR2 SYGVQD (reference sequence). The ends lost 6 bases at V and 5 bases at J; junction bases unmatched: 7. This CDR3 region has 14 residues. CDR3 DNA: TGCGCCAGCAGCTACGGGGGGGCCCAAGATACGCAGTATTTT. This sequence encodes CASSYGGAQDTQYF.

The CDR3 spells CASSSWGGQGKGTEAFF. As DNA, the CDR3 is TGTGCCAGCAGCTCCTGGGGGGGACAGGGAAAAGGCACTGAAGCTTTCTTT. The genes are TRBV28 and TRBJ1-1, with 9 bases aligning to TRBD1. The V gene's germline CDR1 is MDHEN and CDR2 SYDVKM. The CDR3 sequence is 17 residues long. The V segment lost 6 bases and the J segment 4 bases; nucleotides outside the gene matches: 15. Drawing the rest from reference TRBV28 and TRBJ1-1, the complete variable domain is DVKVTQSSRYLVKRTGEKVFLECVQDMDHENMFWYRQDPGLGLRLIYFSYDVKMKEKGDIPEGYSVSREKKERFSLILESASTNQTSMYLCASSSWGGQGKGTEAFFGQGTRLTVV.

V is TRBV11-2 and J is TRBJ2-7; 10 bases fit TRBD1. V lost 5 bases to trimming and J lost 4 bases; unmatched junction nucleotides: 5. Germline V lookup: CDR1 SGHAT, CDR2 FQNNGV. This CDR3 region has 14 residues. CDR3 amino acids: CASSADRGRYEQYF. The CDR3 region has the DNA TGTGCCAGCAGCGCCGACAGGGGGCGTTACGAGCAGTACTTC. The variable domain in full, with the rest retrieved from reference TRBV11-2 and TRBJ2-7, is EAGVAQSPRYKIIEKRQSVAFWCNPISGHATLYWYQQILGQGPKLLIQFQNNGVVDDSQLPKDRFSAERLKGVDSTLKIQPAKLEDSAVYLCASSADRGRYEQYFGPGTRLTVT.

This clone is a singleton in its sample. The chain combines TRBV13 with TRBJ1-4; D remains unclear. Germline-derived CDR1 and CDR2 are PRHDT and FYEKMQ (reference sequence). CDR3 length: 15 residues. V was pared by 2 bases and J by 2 bases, with 9 bases between. The CDR3 loop reads CASSLRSTTNEKLFF. The CDR3 region has the DNA TGTGCCAGCAGCTTACGCTCTACGACTAATGAAAAACTGTTTTTT.

This chain links TRBV7-8 with TRBJ1-3; no reliable D call. CDR3 length: 14 amino acids. From germline, CDR1 is SGHVS and CDR2 FQNEAQ. Trimming removed 0 bases from V and 4 bases from J, with 7 bases in between. The CDR3 DNA reads as TGTGCCAGCAGCTTAGCCGGGGTCGGAAACACCATATATTTT. It is translated as CASSLAGVGNTIYF.